This TCR beta chain derives from a study of shared clonotypes between healthy human individuals. Produced via immunoSEQ multiplex PCR; TCRdb's table is partial and in-frame only. Among around 700,000 clones listed, about two thirds were seen once. The CDR3 has 13 amino acids. Trimming took 5 bases from V and 1 from J, leaving 8 bases between them. CDR1 is SNHLY and CDR2 is FYNNEI in the germline V gene. The chain recombines TRBV2 with TRBJ1-2, with D hard to call. The sequence derives from a woman in her 30s in good health. The sequenced sample was memory CD4+ T cells sorted from blood. Subset of the sample: CD45RA-negative fraction. The CDR3 coding sequence is TGTGCCAGCAGTCCGGGGAATAACTATGGCTACACCTTC. Protein: CASSPGNNYGYTF.